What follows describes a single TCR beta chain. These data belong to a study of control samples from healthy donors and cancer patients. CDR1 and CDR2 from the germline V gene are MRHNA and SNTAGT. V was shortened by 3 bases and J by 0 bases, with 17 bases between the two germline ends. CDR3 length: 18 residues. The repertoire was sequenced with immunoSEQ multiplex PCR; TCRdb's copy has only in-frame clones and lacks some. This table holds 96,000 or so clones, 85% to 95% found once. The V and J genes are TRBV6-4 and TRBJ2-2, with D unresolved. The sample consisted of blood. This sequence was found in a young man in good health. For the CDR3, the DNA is TGTGCCAGCAGTGAAGATGAGTGGGTCCGATCGAACACCGGGGAGCTGTTTTTT. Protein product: CASSEDEWVRSNTGELFF.